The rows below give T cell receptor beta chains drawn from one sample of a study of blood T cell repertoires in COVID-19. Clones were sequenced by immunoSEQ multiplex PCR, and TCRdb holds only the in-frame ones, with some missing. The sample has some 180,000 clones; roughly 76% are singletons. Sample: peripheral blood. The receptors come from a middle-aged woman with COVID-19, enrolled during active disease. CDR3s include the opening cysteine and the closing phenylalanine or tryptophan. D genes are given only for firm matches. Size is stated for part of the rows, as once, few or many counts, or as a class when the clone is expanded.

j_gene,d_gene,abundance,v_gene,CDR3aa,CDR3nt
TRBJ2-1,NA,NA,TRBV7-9,CASSLTGVGEQFF,TGTGCCAGCAGCTTAACGGGGGTGGGTGAGCAGTTCTTC
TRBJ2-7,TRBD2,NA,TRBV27,CASSFSAGTSYEQYF,TGTGCCAGCAGTTTCTCAGCGGGAACTTCCTACGAGCAGTACTTC
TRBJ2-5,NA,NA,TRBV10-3,CAISEGGTETQYF,TGTGCCATCAGTGAAGGGGGAACAGAGACCCAGTACTTC
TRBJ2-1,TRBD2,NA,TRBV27,CASSSRPLAGGPHEQFF,TGTGCCAGCAGTTCCCGCCCCCTAGCGGGAGGGCCCCATGAGCAGTTCTTC
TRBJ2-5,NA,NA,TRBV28,CASWGPGGQETQYF,TGTGCCAGTTGGGGCCCCGGCGGACAAGAGACCCAGTACTTC
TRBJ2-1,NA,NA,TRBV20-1,CSASEAGGPSNEQFF,TGCAGTGCTAGTGAGGCGGGCGGACCCTCCAATGAGCAGTTCTTC
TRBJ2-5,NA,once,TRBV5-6,CASSLGQSGQETQYF,TGTGCCAGCAGCTTGGGGCAGAGCGGCCAAGAGACCCAGTACTTC
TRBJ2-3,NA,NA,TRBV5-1,CASSLTSGTDTQYF,TGCGCCAGCAGCTTAACCTCGGGGACAGATACGCAGTATTTT
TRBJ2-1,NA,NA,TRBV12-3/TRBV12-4,CASSLGRNNEQFF,TGTGCCAGCAGTTTGGGGCGGAACAATGAGCAGTTCTTC
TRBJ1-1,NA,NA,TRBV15,CATSTSVEDTEAFF,TGTGCCACCAGCACTTCAGTGGAGGACACTGAAGCTTTCTTT
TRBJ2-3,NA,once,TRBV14,CASSQYPFSTDTQYF,TGTGCCAGCAGCCAATATCCTTTTAGCACAGATACGCAGTATTTT
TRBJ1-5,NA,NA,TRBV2,CASSYSGFPHQPQHF,TGTGCCAGCAGTTATTCCGGGTTTCCCCATCAGCCCCAGCATTTT
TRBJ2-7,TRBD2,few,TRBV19,CASSISGLSYEQYF,TGTGCCAGTAGTATTAGCGGGCTCTCCTACGAGCAGTACTTC
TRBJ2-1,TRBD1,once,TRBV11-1,CASSLPGDRGGNEQFF,TGTGCCAGCAGCTTACCTGGGGACAGGGGGGGCAATGAGCAGTTCTTC
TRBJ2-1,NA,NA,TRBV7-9,CASSPPGENEQFF,TGTGCCAGCAGCCCCCCGGGGGAGAATGAGCAGTTCTTC
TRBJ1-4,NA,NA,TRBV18,CASSRLSFQNEKLFF,TGTGCCAGCTCACGACTGTCCTTTCAAAATGAAAAACTGTTTTTT
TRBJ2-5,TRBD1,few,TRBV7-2,CASSYRGETQYF,TGTGCCAGCAGCTACAGGGGCGAGACCCAGTACTTC
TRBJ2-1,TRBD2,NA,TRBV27,CASTTLLAGPTNGLNEQFF,TGTGCCAGCACTACTCTACTAGCGGGGCCAACTAATGGACTCAATGAGCAGTTCTTC
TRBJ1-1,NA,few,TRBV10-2,CASSEVSLGGSAEAFF,TGCGCCAGCAGTGAGGTATCTTTAGGGGGTAGCGCTGAAGCTTTCTTT
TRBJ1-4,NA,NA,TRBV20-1,CSAWVAEKLFF,TGCAGTGCCTGGGTAGCTGAAAAACTGTTTTTT
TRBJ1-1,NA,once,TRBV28,CASSPLTVGTEAFF,TGTGCCAGCAGTCCCCTGACAGTGGGCACTGAAGCTTTCTTT
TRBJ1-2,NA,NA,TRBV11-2,CASSRSVPMGYGYTF,TGTGCCAGCAGCCGCAGCGTACCGATGGGCTATGGCTACACCTTC